The T cell receptor (beta chain) described here comes from a study of blood T cell repertoires in COVID-19. Authors' methods: Amplifying reference gene primers gave estimates of nucleated cell counts. The assay was immunoSEQ multiplex PCR, and TCRdb's table has in-frame clones only and misses some. V, J and clone size are taken as reported in that table, and D and trimming were inferred from the DNA itself. The sample yields over 300,000 clones, about 82% seen once. Sequencing was done on a sample of peripheral blood. This clonotype was sampled from a woman aged 50 to 65 with acute or convalescent COVID-19.

CDR3: CASSLGQGPLHEQYF. CDR3 DNA: TGCGCCAGCAGCTTGGGACAGGGGCCCCTTCACGAGCAGTACTTC. The rearrangement links TRBV5-1 to TRBJ2-7, with TRBD1 identical over 8 bases. The CDR3 contains 15 residues. V was clipped by 0 bases and J by 5 bases; unmatched bases: 7. The germline V gene encodes CDR1 SGHRS and CDR2 YFSETQ.